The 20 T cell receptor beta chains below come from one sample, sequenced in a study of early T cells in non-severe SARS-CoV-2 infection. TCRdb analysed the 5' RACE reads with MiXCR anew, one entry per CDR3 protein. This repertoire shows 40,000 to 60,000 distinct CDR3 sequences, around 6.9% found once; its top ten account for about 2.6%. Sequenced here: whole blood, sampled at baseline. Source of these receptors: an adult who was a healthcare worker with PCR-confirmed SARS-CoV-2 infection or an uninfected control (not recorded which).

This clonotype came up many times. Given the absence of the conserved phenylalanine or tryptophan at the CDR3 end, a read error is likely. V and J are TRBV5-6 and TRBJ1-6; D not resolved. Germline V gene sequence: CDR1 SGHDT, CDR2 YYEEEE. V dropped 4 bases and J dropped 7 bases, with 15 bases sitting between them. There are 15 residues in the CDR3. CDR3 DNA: TGTGCCAGCAGCGGAGATGGACGGGGAAATTCACCCCTCCACCTT. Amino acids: CASSGDGRGNSPLHL.

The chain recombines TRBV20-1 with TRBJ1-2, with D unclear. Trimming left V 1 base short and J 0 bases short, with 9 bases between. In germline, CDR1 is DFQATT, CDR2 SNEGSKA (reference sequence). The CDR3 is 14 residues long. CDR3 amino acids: CSARATATNYGYTF. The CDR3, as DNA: TGCAGTGCTAGAGCAACAGCTACTAACTATGGCTACACCTTC.

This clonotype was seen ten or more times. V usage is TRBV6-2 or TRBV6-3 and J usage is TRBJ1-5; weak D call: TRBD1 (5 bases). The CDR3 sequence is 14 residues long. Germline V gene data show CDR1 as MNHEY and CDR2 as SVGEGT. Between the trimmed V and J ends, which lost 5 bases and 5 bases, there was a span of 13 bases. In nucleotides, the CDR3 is TGTGCCAGCAGTGCTCAGGGAATCTATCAGCCCCAGCATTTT. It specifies CASSAQGIYQPQHF.

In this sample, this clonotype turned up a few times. As DNA, the CDR3 is TGTGCCAGCAGGCACCTCTACGAGCAGTACTTC. Its translation is CASRHLYEQYF. This chain connects TRBV28 to TRBJ2-7; no clear D gene. This CDR3 contains 11 residues. In germline, CDR1 is MDHEN, CDR2 SYDVKM. The V end was cut by 6 bases, the J end by 3 bases, with 6 bases between.

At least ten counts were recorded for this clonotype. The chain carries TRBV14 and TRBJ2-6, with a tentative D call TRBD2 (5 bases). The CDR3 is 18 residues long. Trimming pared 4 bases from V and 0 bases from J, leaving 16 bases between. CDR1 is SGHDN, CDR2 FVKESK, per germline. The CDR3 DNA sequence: TGTGCCAGCAGCCCACTCGTAGGACGGGGCTCTGGGGCCAACGTCCTGACTTTC. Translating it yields CASSPLVGRGSGANVLTF.

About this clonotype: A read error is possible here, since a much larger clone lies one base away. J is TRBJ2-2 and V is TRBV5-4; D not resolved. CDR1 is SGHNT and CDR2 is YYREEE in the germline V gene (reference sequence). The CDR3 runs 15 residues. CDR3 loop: CAGSLESGYAGELFF. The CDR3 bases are TGTGCCGGCAGCTTGGAGTCCGGATACGCCGGGGAGCTGTTTTTT. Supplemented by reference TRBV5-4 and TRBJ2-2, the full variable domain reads ETGVTQSPTHLIKTRGQQVTLRCSSQSGHNTVSWYQQALGQGPQFIFQYYREEENGRGNFPPRFSGLQFPNYSSELNVNALELDDSALYLCAGSLESGYAGELFFGEGSRLTVL.

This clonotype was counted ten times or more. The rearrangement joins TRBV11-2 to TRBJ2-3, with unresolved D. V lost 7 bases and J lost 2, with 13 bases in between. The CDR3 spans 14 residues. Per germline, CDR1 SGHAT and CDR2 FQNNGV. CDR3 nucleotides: TGTGCCAGCACCCCAGTCGCGCACACAGATACGCAGTATTTT. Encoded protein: CASTPVAHTDTQYF.

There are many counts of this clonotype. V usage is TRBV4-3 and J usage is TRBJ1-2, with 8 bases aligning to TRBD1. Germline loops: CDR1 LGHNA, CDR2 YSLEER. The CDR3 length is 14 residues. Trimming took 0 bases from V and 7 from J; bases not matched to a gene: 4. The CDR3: CASSQDRGRPGYTF. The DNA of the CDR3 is TGCGCCAGCAGCCAAGACAGGGGGCGACCTGGCTACACCTTC.

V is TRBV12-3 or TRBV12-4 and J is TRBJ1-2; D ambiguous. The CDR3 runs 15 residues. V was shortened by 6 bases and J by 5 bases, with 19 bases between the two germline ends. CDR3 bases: TGTGCCAGCAGAACTCACGGGCCTACGGGGTATGGCTACACCTTC. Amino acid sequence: CASRTHGPTGYGYTF.

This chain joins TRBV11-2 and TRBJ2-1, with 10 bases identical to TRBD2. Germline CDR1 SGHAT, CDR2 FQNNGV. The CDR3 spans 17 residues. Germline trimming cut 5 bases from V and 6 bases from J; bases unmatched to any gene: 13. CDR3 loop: CASSARRTSGGGNEQFF. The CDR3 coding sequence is TGTGCCAGCAGCGCCCGCCGGACTAGCGGCGGAGGCAATGAGCAGTTCTTC.

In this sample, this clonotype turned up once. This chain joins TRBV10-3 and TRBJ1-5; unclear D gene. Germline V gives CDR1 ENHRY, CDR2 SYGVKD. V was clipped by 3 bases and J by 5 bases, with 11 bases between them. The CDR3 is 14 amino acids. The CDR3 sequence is CAISESGSYQPQHF. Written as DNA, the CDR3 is TGTGCCATCAGTGAATCCGGGAGCTATCAGCCCCAGCATTTT.

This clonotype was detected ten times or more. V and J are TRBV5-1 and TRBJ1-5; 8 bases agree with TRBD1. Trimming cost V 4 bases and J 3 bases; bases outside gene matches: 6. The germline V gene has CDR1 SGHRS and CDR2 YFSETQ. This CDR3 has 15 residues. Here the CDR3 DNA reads TGCGCCAGCAGCCCAACAGGGGGGAACAATCAGCCCCAGCATTTT. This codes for CASSPTGGNNQPQHF.

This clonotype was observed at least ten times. The CDR3 sequence: CSALSGGGNREQFF. The CDR3 DNA is TGCAGTGCTCTAAGCGGGGGGGGCAACAGAGAGCAGTTCTTC. The genes are TRBV20-1 and TRBJ2-1; 10 bases map to TRBD2. The trim removed 5 bases at V and 10 bases at J, leaving 11 bases unmatched. The CDR3 is 14 amino acids. Germline V gene sequence: CDR1 DFQATT, CDR2 SNEGSKA (reference sequence).

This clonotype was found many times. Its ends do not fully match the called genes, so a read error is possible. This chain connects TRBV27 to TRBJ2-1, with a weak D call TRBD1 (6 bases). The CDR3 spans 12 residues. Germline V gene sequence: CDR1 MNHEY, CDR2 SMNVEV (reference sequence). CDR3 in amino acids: CASGLQGNEQFF. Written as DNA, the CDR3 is TGTGCCAGCGGTTTACAGGGCAATGAGCAGTTCTTC.

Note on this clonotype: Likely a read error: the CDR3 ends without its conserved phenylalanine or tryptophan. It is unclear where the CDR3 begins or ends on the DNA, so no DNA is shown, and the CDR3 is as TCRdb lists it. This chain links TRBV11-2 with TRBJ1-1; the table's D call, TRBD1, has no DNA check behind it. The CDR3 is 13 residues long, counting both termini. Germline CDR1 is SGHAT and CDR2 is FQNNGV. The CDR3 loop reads CASSPGTGRLPAA.

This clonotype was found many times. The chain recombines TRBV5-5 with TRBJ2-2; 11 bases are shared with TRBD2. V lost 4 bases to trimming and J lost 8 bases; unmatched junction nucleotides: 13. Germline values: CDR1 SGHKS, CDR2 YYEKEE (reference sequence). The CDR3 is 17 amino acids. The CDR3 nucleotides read TGTGCCAGCAGCCCGAGGCTAGCGGGGGGATCCTCTGGGGAGCTGTTTTTT. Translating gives CASSPRLAGGSSGELFF.

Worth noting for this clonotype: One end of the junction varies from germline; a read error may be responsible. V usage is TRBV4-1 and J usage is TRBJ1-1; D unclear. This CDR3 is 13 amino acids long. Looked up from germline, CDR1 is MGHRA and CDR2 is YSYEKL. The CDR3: CTSSQDRWTEAFF. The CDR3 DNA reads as TGCACCAGCAGCCAAGATAGGTGGACTGAAGCTTTCTTT.

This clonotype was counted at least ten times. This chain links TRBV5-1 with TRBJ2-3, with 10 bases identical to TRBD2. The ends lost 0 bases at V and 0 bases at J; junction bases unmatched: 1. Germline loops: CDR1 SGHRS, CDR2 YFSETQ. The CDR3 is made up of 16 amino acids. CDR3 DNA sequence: TGCGCCAGCAGCTTGGTAGCGGGGGGTAGCACAGATACGCAGTATTTT. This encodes CASSLVAGGSTDTQYF. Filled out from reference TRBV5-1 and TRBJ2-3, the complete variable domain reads KAGVTQTPRYLIKTRGQQVTLSCSPISGHRSVSWYQQTPGQGLQFLFEYFSETQRNKGNFPGRFSGRQFSNSRSEMNVSTLELGDSALYLCASSLVAGGSTDTQYFGPGTRLTVL.

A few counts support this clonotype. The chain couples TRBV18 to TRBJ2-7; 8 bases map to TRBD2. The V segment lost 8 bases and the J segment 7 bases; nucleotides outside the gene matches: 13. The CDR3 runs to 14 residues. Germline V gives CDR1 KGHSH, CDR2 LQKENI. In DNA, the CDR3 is TGTGCCAGCACGCCCGTGTCGGGGGGGGGTGAGCAGTACTTC. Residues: CASTPVSGGGEQYF.

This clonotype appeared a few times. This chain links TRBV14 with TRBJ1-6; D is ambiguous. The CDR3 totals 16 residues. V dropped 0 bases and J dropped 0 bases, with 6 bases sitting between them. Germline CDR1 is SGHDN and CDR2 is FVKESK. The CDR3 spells CASSQEISSYNSPLHF. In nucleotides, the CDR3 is TGTGCCAGCAGCCAAGAGATTAGCTCCTATAATTCACCCCTCCACTTT.